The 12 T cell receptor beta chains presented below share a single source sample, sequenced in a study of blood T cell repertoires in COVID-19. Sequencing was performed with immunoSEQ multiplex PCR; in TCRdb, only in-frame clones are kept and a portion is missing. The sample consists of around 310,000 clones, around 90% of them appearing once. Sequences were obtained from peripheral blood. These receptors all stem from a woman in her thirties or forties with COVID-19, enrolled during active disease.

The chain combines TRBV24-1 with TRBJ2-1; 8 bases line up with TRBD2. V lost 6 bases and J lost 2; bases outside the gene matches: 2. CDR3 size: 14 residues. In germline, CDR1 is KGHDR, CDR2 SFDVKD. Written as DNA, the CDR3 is TGTGCCACCAGTCCGGGAGGGCCCTACAATGAGCAGTTCTTC. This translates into CATSPGGPYNEQFF.

The CDR3 DNA reads as TGCAGCGTTGAAGTTGGGGCCAGCTATGGCTACACCTTC. It codes for CSVEVGASYGYTF. The chain couples TRBV29-1 to TRBJ1-2; possible D gene TRBD1, 5 bases. This CDR3 region has 13 residues. Per the germline V gene, CDR1 is SQVTM and CDR2 is ANQGSEA. Trimming pared 1 base from V and 4 bases from J, leaving 10 bases between.

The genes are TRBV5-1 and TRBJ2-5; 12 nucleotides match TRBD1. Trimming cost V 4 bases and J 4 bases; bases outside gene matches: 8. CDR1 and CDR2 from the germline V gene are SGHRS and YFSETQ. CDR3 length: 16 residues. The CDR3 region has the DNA TGCGCCAGCAGCCCGTCCGGGACAGGGGGCGGAGAGACCCAGTACTTC. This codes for CASSPSGTGGGETQYF.

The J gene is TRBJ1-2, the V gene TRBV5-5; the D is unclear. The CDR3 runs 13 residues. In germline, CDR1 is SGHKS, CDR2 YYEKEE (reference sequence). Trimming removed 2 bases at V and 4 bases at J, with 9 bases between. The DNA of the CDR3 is TGTGCCAGCAGCTTACAATACAGCTATGGCTACACCTTC. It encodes CASSLQYSYGYTF.

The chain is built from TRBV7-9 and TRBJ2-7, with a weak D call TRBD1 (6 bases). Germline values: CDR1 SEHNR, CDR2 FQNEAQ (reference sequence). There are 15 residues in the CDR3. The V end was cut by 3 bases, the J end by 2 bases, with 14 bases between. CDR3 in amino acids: CASSFETGHTYEQYF. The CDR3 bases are TGTGCCAGCAGCTTCGAGACAGGTCATACCTACGAGCAGTACTTC.

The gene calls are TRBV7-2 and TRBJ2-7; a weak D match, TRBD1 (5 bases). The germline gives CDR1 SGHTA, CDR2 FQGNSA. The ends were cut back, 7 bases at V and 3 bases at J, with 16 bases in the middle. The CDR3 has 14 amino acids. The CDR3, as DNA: TGTGCCAGCACGCTTAGGGGTACGGGCTACGAGCAGTACTTC. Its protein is CASTLRGTGYEQYF.

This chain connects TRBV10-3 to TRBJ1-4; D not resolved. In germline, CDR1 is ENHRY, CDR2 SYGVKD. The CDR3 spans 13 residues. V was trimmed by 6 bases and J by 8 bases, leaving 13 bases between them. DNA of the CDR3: TGTGCCATCAGCCCAGGAATGGGCGAAAAACTGTTTTTT. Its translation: CAISPGMGEKLFF.

This chain's CDR3 is CASSQEGGGGFQETQYF. The CDR3 bases are TGCGCCAGCAGCCAAGAGGGTGGGGGGGGCTTTCAAGAGACCCAGTACTTC. V usage is TRBV4-3 and J usage is TRBJ2-5, with a weak D call TRBD2 (7 bases). This CDR3 is built from 17 residues. Trimming removed 0 bases from V and 2 bases from J, with 16 bases in between. Germline CDR1 and CDR2: LGHNA and YSLEER.

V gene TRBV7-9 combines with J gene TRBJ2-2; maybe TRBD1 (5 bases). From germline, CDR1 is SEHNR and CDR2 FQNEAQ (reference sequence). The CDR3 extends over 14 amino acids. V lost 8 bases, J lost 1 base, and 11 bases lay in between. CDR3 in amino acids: CASLPDRNTGELFF. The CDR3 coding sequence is TGTGCCAGCCTACCAGACAGGAACACCGGGGAGCTGTTTTTT.

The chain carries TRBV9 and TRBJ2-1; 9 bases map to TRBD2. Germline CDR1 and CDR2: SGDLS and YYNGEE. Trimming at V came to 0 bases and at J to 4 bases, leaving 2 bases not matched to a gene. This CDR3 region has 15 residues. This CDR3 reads CASSVGGGAYNEQFF. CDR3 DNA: TGTGCCAGCAGCGTAGGCGGGGGGGCTTACAATGAGCAGTTCTTC.

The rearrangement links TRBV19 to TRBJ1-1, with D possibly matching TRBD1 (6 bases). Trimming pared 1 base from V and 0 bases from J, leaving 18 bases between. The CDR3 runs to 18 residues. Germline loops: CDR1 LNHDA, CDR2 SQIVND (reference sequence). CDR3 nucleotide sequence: TGTGCCAGTAGTATAGGAATCGGGGGGGCTTTCTTGAACACTGAAGCTTTCTTT. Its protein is CASSIGIGGAFLNTEAFF.

The CDR3 protein is CASSSEKTGVNEKLFF. In DNA form, the CDR3 reads TGTGCCAGCTCATCAGAGAAGACAGGGGTTAATGAAAAACTGTTTTTT. This sequence joins TRBV18 and TRBJ1-4; TRBD1 aligns across 8 bases. The V and J ends lost 5 bases and 4 bases, in that order; junction bases with no gene match: 9. The CDR3 has 16 amino acids. Germline-derived CDR1 and CDR2 are KGHSH and LQKENI.